Ten or more counts support the clone carrying this T cell receptor (beta chain). Its target is not known. By two-round multiplex PCR, the TCR beta CDR3 was amplified from genomic DNA. First-round PCR employed TRBV- and TRBJ-specific primers for each gene. TCRdb used MiXCR to reprocess the multiplex PCR reads, holding one entry per CDR3 protein. The sample has under 20,000 distinct CDR3 sequences, roughly 40% seen once. Peripheral venous blood was drawn in roughly 6-milliliter volumes, with a draw taken at each of two separate time points. The length of the CDR3 is 19 residues. Germline CDR1 and CDR2: SGHDT and YYEEEE. Trimming took 4 bases from V and 7 from J; bases not matched to a gene: 20. The data originate from a study of prognosis after radiotherapy for stage I lung cancer. Study-level information: Patients (around 13 men, six or seven women) were aged about 50 to 84, median around 68 years. Study-wide findings and caveats: Reportedly, the usage of TRBV and TRBJ genes was not the same in patients with and without metastases.

The input for sequencing was PBMCs, taken before or after stereotactic body radiation therapy (not recorded which). The origin of this receptor is a donor of 50 years or more with non-small cell lung cancer. The chain has TRBV5-6 and TRBJ2-2; 9 bases are shared with TRBD2. The CDR3 DNA reads as TGTGCCAGCAGCGTTCGACTAGCGGCATGGGAGGGCTATTTCGGGGAGCTGTTTTTT. Residues: CASSVRLAAWEGYFGELFF. Complete variable domain (other parts from reference TRBV5-6 and TRBJ2-2): DAGVTQSPTHLIKTRGQQVTLRCSPKSGHDTVSWYQQALGQGPQFIFQYYEEEERQRGNFPDRFSGHQFPNYSSELNVNALLLGDSALYLCASSVRLAAWEGYFGELFFGEGSRLTVL.